This T cell receptor beta chain was sequenced in a study of T-cell memory formation after mild COVID-19. The study, taken as a whole, reports: Those CD4+ clones that contracted were mainly in CM and EM (CD8+ ones in EMRA). Second-wave clones peaking on day 37 lacked confirmed SARS-CoV-2 specificity.

CDR1 SEHNR and CDR2 FQNEAQ come from the germline V gene (reference sequence). The CDR3 is made up of 14 amino acids. Trimming shortened V by 8 bases and J by 5 bases, and 18 bases separated the two germline ends. This clonotype has more than one count but fewer than ten. As yet, its antigen is unknown. Constant-segment primers were used for 5'RACE, and the resulting TCR alpha and TCR beta cDNA libraries carried sample barcodes and UMIs. From the 5' RACE reads, TCRdb called clonotypes with MiXCR, one entry per CDR3 protein. The table records a few hundred thousand distinct CDR3 sequences, approximately 16% of them present only once.

The chain has TRBV7-9 and TRBJ2-5; unclear D gene. The sequence was collected from a young man who had mild COVID-19 (a few samples of this study predate the infection). Cell type and time point are not known. Sequenced: PBMCs or a T cell subset sorted from them (not recorded which). The CDR3 DNA sequence: TGTGCCAGCGCCTCCGATGGGATTTGGGAGACCCAGTACTTC. Residues: CASASDGIWETQYF. Full variable domain (missing parts from reference TRBV7-9 and TRBJ2-5): DTGVSQNPRHKITKRGQNVTFRCDPISEHNRLYWYRQTLGQGPEFLTYFQNEAQLEKSRLLSDRFSAERPKGSFSTLEIQRTEQGDSAMYLCASASDGIWETQYFGPGTRLLVL.